Detailed here is one T cell receptor (beta chain). Its antigen is unknown. The entry originates in a study of vaccination and CD4 T cells after COVID-19. At the level of the study: Recovered patients in the cohort numbered six men and four women, two of them Hispanic. Overlapping spike peptides of SARS-CoV-2, HCoV-NL63, HCoV-OC43 and HCoV-229E stimulated the cells.

The Oncomine TCR Beta short-read assay generated sequence data from the DNA of cultured CD4+ T cells. Researchers extracted genomic DNA from CD4+ T cells that had been cultured. TCRdb recomputed calls from the PCR reads with MiXCR, one row per CDR3 protein. The sample lists fewer than 9,500 distinct CDR3 sequences, just under 55% occurring once. Treatment here: approximately 10-day PBMC culture with coronavirus spike peptide pools or control peptides (ViraFEST assay). At both days 3 and 7, half the medium was replaced with fresh IL-2 medium. Sequenced material: CD4+ T cells from blood, cultured in vitro. The sequence was obtained from a human donor who had recovered from COVID-19.

The CDR3 here is CASTRTSVTDTQYF. The CDR3 DNA is TGTGCCAGCACCCGAACTAGTGTCACAGATACGCAGTATTTT. The chain carries TRBV7-2 and TRBJ2-3, with a tentative D call TRBD2 (5 bases). The germline V gene encodes CDR1 SGHTA and CDR2 FQGNSA. The CDR3 covers 14 residues. Trimming cost V 7 bases and J 2 bases, with 13 bases left between them.